Here is one T cell receptor beta chain with its context. The antigen is undetermined. The data are from a study of CD8 T cells in ankylosing spondylitis. General study results and limits: Ankylosing spondylitis blood seemed to carry a telltale TCR beta motif made of several highly homologous variants. The disease-linked clones had a CD8+ phenotype and low blood frequencies.

Germline V gene sequence: CDR1 MDHEN, CDR2 SYDVKM. Losses at the gene ends were 2 bases for V and 5 bases for J; bases not matched to a gene: 5. This CDR3 contains 15 residues. MiXCR, applied by TCRdb to the 5' RACE reads, yields one record per CDR3 protein. The table includes around 220,000 distinct CDR3 sequences, about 18% detected once. The chain employs TRBV28 and TRBJ2-7, with 11 nucleotides matching TRBD2. This receptor was identified in a male donor with ankylosing spondylitis. The sample comprised blood, either unsorted or a sorted T cell fraction (not recorded which). CDR3 nucleotide sequence: TGTGCCAGCAGTTTAATGACTAGCGGGAAGGACGAGCAGTACTTC. Protein product: CASSLMTSGKDEQYF.